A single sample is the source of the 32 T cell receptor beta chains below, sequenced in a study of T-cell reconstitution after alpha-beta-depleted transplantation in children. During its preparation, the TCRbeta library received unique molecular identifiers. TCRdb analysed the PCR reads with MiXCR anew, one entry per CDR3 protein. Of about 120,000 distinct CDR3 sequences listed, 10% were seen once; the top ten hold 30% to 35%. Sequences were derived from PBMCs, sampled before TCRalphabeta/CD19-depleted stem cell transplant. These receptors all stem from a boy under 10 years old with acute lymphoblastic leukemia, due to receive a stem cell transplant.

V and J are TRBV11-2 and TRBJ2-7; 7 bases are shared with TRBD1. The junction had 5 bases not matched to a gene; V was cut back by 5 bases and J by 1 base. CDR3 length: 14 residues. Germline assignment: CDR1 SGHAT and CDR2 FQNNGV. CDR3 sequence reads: CASSHQGQSYEQYF. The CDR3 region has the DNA TGTGCCAGCAGCCACCAGGGACAGTCCTACGAGCAGTACTTC. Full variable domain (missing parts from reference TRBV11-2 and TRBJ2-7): EAGVAQSPRYKIIEKRQSVAFWCNPISGHATLYWYQQILGQGPKLLIQFQNNGVVDDSQLPKDRFSAERLKGVDSTLKIQPAKLEDSAVYLCASSHQGQSYEQYFGPGTRLTVT.

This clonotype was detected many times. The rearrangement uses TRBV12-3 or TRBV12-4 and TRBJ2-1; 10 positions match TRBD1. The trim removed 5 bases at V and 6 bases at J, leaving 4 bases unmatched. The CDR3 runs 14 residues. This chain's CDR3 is CASSRTGGSNEQFF. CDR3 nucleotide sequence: TGTGCCAGCAGTAGGACAGGGGGGTCCAATGAGCAGTTCTTC.

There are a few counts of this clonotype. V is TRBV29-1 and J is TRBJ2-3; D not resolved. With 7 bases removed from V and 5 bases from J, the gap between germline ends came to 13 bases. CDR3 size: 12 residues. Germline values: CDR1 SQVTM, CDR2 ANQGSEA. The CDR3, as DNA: TGCAGCGCACAGAGTTTTCTAGATACGCAGTATTTT. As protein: CSAQSFLDTQYF.

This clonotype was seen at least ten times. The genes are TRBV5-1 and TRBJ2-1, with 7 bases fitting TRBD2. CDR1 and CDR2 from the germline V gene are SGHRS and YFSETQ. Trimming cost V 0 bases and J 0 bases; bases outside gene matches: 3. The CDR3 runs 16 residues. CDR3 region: CASSLAGGSSYNEQFF. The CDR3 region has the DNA TGCGCCAGCAGCTTGGCCGGCGGGAGCTCCTACAATGAGCAGTTCTTC.

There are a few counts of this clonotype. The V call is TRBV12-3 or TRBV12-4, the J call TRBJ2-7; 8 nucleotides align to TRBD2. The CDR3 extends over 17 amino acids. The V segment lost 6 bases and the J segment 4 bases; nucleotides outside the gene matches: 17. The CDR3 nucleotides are TGTGCCAGCAGCCCCGTGGTAGCGGGAAGGCCGCGTTACGAGCAGTACTTC. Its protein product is CASSPVVAGRPRYEQYF.

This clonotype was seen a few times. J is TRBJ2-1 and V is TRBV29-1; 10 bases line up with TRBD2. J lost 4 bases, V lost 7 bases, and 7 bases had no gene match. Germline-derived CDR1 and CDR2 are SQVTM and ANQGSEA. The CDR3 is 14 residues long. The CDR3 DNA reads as TGCAGCGCCCGAACGACTAGCGGGTACAATGAGCAGTTCTTC. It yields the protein CSARTTSGYNEQFF.

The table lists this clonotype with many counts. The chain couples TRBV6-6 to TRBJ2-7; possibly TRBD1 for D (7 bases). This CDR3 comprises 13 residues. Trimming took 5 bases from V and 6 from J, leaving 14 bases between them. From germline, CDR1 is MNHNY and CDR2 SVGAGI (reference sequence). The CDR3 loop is CASSPRQGGEQYF. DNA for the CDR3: TGTGCCAGCAGTCCGAGACAGGGAGGCGAGCAGTACTTC.

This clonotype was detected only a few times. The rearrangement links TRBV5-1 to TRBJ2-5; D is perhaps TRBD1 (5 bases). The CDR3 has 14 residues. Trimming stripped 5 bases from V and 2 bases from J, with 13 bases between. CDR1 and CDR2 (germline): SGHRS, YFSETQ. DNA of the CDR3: TGCGCCAGCAGTAGGTCGACAGTTCAAGAGACCCAGTACTTC. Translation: CASSRSTVQETQYF.

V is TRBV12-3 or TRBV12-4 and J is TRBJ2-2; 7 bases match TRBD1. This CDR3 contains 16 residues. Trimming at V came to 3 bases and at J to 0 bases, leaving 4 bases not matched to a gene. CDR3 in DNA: TGTGCCAGCAGTTTGGGCCAGGGGGCGAACACCGGGGAGCTGTTTTTT. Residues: CASSLGQGANTGELFF.

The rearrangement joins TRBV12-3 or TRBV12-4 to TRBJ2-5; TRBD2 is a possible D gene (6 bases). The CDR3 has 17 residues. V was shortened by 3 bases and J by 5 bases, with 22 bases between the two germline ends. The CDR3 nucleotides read TGTGCCAGCAGTTTTCGGGGACTCTTCGATGTCGGTGAGACCCAGTACTTC. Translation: CASSFRGLFDVGETQYF.

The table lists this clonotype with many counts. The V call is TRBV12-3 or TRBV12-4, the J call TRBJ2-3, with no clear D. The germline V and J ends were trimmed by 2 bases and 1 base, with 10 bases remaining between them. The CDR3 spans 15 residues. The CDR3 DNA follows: TGTGCCAGCAGTTTACCCGCTGGCGGCACAGATACGCAGTATTTT. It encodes CASSLPAGGTDTQYF.

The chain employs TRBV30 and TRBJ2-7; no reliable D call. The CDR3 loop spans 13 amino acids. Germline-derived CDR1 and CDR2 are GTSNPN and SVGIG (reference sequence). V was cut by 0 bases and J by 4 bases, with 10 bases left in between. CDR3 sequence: CAWSVWGWYEQYF. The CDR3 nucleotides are TGTGCCTGGAGTGTCTGGGGTTGGTACGAGCAGTACTTC.

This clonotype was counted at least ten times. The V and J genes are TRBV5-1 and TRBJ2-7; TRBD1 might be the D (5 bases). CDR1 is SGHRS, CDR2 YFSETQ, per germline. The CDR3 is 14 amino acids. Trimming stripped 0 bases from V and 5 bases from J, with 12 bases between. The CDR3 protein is CASSLGGRDNEQYF. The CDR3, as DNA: TGCGCCAGCAGCTTGGGGGGCAGAGATAACGAGCAGTACTTC.

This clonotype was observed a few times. The CDR3 here is CSASLAGVPYNEQFF. In DNA form, the CDR3 reads TGCAGTGCTTCTCTAGCGGGAGTCCCCTACAATGAGCAGTTCTTC. The genes are TRBV20-1 and TRBJ2-1, with 10 bases that match TRBD2. V gave up 5 bases and J gave up 2 bases; unmatched junction bases: 6. This CDR3 is built from 15 residues. The germline V gene encodes CDR1 DFQATT and CDR2 SNEGSKA (reference sequence).

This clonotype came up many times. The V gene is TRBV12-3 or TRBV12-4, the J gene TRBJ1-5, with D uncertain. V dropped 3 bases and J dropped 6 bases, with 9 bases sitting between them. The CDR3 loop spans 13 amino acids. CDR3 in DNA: TGTGCCAGCAGTTTGGGCTTTAGTCAGCCCCAGCATTTT. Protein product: CASSLGFSQPQHF.

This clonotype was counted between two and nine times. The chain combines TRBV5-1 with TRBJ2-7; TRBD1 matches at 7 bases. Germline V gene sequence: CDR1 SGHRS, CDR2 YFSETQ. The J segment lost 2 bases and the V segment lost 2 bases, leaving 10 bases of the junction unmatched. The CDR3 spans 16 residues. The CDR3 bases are TGCGCCAGCAGCTTCCTAACAGGGGACGGAACCTACGAGCAGTACTTC. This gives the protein CASSFLTGDGTYEQYF.

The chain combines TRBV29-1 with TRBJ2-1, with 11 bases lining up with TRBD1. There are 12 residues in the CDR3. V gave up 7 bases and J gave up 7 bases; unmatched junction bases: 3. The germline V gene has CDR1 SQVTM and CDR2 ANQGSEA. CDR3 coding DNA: TGCAGCGCAGGGACAGGGGGAAATGAGCAGTTCTTC. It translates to CSAGTGGNEQFF.

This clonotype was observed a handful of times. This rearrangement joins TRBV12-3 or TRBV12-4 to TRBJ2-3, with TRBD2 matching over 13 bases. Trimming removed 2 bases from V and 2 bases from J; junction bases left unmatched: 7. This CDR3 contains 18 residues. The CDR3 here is CASSLFFGLAGATDTQYF. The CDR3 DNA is TGTGCCAGCAGTTTATTTTTCGGACTAGCGGGAGCCACAGATACGCAGTATTTT.

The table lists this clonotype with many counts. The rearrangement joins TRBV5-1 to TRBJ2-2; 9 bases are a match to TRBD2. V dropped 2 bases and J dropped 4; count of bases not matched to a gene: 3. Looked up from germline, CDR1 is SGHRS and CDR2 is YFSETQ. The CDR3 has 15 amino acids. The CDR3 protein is CASSFASGATGELFF. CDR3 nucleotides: TGCGCCAGCAGCTTTGCTAGCGGGGCCACCGGGGAGCTGTTTTTT.

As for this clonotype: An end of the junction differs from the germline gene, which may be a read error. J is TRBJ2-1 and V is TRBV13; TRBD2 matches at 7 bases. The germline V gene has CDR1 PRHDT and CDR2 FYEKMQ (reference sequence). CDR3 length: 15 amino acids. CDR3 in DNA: TGTTCCAGCAGCCCCGGACGGGCGGGAGCGGATGAGCAGTTCTTC. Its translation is CSSSPGRAGADEQFF. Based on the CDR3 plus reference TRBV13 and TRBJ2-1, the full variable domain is AAGVIQSPRHLIKEKRETATLKCYPIPRHDTVYWYQQGPGQDPQFLISFYEKMQSDKGSIPDRFSAQQFSDYHSELNMSSLELGDSALYFCSSSPGRAGADEQFFGPGTRLTVL.

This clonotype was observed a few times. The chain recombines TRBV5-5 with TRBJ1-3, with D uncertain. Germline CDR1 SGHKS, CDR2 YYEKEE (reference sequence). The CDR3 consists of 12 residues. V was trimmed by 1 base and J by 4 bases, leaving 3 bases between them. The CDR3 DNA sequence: TGTGCCAGCAGCTTGATCGGAAACACCATATATTTT. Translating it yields CASSLIGNTIYF.

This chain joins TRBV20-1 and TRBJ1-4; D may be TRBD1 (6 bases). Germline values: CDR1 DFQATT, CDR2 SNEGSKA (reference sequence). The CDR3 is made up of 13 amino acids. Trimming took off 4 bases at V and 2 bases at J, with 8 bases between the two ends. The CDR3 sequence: CSATRGTNEKLFF. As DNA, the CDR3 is TGCAGTGCTACGAGGGGGACTAATGAAAAACTGTTTTTT.

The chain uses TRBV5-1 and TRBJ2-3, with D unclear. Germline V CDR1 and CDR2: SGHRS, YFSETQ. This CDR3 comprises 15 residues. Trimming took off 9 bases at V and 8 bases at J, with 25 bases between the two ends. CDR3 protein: CAMSSETPDWGTQYF. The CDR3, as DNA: TGCGCCATGAGCTCCGAAACTCCAGACTGGGGTACGCAGTATTTT.

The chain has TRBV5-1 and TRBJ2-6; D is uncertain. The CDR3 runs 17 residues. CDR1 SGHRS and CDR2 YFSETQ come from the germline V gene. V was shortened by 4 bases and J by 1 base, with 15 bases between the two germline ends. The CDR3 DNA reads TGCGCCAGCAGCCCTACTGGGGTTAGGTCTGGGGCCAACGTCCTGACTTTC. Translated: CASSPTGVRSGANVLTF.

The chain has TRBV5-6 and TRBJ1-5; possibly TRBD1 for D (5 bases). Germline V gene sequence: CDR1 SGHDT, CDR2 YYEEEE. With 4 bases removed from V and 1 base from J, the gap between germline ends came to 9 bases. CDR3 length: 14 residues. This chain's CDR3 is CASSPRDSNQPQHF. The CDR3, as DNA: TGTGCCAGCAGCCCTCGGGACAGCAATCAGCCCCAGCATTTT. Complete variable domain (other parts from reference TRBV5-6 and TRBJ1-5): DAGVTQSPTHLIKTRGQQVTLRCSPKSGHDTVSWYQQALGQGPQFIFQYYEEEERQRGNFPDRFSGHQFPNYSSELNVNALLLGDSALYLCASSPRDSNQPQHFGDGTRLSIL.

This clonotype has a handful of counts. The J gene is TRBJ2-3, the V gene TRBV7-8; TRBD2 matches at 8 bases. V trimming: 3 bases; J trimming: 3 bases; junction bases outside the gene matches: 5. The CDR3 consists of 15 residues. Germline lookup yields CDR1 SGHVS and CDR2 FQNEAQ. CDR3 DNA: TGTGCCAGCAGCTTGACGGGAGGGCCGACAGATACGCAGTATTTT. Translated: CASSLTGGPTDTQYF.

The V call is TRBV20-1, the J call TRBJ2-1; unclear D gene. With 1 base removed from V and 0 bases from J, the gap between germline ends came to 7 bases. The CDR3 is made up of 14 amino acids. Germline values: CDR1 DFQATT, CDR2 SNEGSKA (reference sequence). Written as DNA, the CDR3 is TGCAGTGCTAGAGCCCCGGGCTCCTACAATGAGCAGTTCTTC. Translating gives CSARAPGSYNEQFF.

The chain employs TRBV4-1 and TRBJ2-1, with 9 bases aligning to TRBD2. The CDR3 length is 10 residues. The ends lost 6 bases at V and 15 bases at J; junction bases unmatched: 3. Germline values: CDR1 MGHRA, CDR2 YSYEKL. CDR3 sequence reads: CASSGTSRFF. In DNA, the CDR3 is TGCGCCAGCAGTGGGACTAGCAGGTTCTTC.

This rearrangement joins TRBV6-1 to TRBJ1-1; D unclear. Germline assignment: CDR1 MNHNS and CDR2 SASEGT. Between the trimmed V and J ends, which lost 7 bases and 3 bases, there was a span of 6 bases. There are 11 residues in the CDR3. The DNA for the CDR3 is TGTGCCAGCAATATCTACACTGAAGCTTTCTTT. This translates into CASNIYTEAFF.

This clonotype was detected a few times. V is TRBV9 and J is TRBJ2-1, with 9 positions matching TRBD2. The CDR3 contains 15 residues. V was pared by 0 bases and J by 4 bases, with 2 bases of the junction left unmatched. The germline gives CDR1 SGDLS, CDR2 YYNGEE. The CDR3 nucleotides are TGTGCCAGCAGCGTAGGGGCGGGAGGGTACAATGAGCAGTTCTTC. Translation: CASSVGAGGYNEQFF.

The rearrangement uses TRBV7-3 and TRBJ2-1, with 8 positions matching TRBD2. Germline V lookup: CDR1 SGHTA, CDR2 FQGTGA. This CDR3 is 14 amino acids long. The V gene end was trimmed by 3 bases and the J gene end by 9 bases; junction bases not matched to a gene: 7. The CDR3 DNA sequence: TGTGCCAGCAGCTTTCGACGGGAGGGCGGTGAGCAGTTCTTC. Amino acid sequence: CASSFRREGGEQFF. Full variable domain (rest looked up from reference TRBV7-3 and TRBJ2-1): GAGVSQTPSNKVTEKGKYVELRCDPISGHTALYWYRQSLGQGPEFLIYFQGTGAADDSGLPNDRFFAVRPEGSVSTLKIQRTERGDSAVYLCASSFRREGGEQFFGPGTRLTVL.

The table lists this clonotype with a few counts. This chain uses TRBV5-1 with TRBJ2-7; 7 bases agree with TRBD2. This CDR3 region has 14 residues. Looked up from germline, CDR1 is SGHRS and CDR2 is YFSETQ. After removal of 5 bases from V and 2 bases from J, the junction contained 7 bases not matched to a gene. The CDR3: CASSRAGRAYEQYF. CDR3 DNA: TGCGCCAGCAGTCGAGCGGGAAGGGCCTACGAGCAGTACTTC.